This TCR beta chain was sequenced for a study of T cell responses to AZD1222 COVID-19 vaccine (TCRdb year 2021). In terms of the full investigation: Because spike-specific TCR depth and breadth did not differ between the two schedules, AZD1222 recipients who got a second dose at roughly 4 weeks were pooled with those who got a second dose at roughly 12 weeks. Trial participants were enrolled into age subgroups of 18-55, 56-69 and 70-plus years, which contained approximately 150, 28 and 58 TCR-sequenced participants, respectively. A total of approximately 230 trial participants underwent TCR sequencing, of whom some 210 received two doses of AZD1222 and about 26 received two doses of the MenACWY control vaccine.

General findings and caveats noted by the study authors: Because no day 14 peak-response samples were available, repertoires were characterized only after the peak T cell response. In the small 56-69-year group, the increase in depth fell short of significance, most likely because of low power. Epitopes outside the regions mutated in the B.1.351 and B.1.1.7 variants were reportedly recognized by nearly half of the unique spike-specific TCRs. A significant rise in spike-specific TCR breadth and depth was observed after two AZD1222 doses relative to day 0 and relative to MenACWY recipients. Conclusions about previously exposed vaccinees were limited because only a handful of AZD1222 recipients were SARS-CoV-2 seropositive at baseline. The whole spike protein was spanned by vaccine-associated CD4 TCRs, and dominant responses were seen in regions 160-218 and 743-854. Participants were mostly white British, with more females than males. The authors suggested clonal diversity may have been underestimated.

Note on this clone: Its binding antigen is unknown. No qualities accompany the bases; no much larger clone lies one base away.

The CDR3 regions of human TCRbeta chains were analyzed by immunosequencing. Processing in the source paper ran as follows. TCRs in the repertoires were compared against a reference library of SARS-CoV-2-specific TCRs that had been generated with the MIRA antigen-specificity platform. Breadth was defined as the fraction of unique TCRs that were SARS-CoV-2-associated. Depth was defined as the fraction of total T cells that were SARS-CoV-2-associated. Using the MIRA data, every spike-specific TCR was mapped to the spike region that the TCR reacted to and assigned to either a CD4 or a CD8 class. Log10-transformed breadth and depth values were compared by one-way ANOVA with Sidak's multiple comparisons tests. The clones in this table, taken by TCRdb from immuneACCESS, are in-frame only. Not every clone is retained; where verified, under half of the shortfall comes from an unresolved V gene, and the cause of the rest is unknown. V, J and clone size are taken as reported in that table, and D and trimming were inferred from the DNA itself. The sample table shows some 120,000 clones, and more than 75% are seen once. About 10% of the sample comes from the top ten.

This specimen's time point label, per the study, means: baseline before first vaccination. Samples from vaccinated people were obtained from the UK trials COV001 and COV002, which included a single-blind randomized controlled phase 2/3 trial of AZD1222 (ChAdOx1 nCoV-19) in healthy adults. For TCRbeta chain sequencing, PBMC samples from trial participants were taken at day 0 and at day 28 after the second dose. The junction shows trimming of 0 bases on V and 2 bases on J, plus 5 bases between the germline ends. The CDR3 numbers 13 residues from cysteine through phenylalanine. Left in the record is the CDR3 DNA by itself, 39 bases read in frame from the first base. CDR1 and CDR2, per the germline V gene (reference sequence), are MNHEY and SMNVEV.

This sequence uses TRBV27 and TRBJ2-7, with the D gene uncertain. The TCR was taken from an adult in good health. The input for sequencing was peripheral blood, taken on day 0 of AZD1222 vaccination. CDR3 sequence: CASSLSTPYEQYF. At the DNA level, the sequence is TGTGCCAGCAGTTTATCAACCCCCTACGAGCAGTACTTC.